Below, 27 T cell receptor beta chains from the same sample are listed, as sequenced in a study of T cells in Graves' hyperthyroidism and ophthalmopathy. Researchers took RNA transcripts and amplified the TCR beta CDR3 regions from them. HTBI primers were the set used in a first-round RT-PCR of the TCR CDR3. TCRdb re-derived calls from the multiplex PCR reads in MiXCR, one entry per CDR3 protein. Here the sample spans around 400,000 distinct CDR3 sequences, around 14% being singletons. The sequenced sample was blood. The receptor set was obtained from a woman younger than 30 with Graves' hyperthyroidism.

This clonotype was found a few times. One junction end disagrees with the germline gene, perhaps due to a read error. The rearrangement links TRBV28 to TRBJ2-2; the match to TRBD2 covers 7 bases. CDR1 is MDHEN, CDR2 SYDVKM, per germline. This CDR3 region has 16 residues. CDR3 nucleotides: TGTGCCGGCAGTTTAGGTGGCGGGAGTGACACCGGGGAGCTGTTTTTT. It specifies CAGSLGGGSDTGELFF.

The rearrangement links TRBV24-1 to TRBJ1-2; D not resolved. The V gene lost 5 bases and the J gene lost 4 bases, with 13 bases spanning the gap. The CDR3 loop spans 14 amino acids. CDR1 is KGHDR and CDR2 is SFDVKD in the germline V gene. DNA for the CDR3: TGTGCCACCAGTGCTAACAGCTATGTCTATGGCTACACCTTC. Amino acid sequence: CATSANSYVYGYTF.

This clonotype was seen many times. The V gene is TRBV30, the J gene TRBJ1-5; 9 nucleotides match TRBD1. Germline V gene sequence: CDR1 GTSNPN, CDR2 SVGIG (reference sequence). This CDR3 is 13 amino acids long. After removal of 4 bases from V and 6 bases from J, the junction contained 4 bases not matched to a gene. The CDR3 region is CAWNRGLGQPQHF. CDR3 in DNA: TGTGCCTGGAACAGGGGGCTCGGTCAGCCCCAGCATTTT.

This clonotype has at least ten counts. V is TRBV6-1 and J is TRBJ2-5; D remains ambiguous. Germline-derived CDR1 and CDR2 are MNHNS and SASEGT. This CDR3 is built from 17 residues. V lost 5 bases and J 1 base, leaving 20 bases between the germline ends. DNA of the CDR3: TGTGCCAGCAGTCCCTTTAATAGCCCCTCTAGCCAAGAGACCCAGTACTTC. It codes for CASSPFNSPSSQETQYF.

The count of this clonotype is one. The chain recombines TRBV4-1 with TRBJ1-1, with a weak D call TRBD1 (6 bases). The CDR3 totals 18 residues. V was shortened by 0 bases and J by 8 bases, with 25 bases between the two germline ends. Germline V lookup: CDR1 MGHRA, CDR2 YSYEKL. The CDR3 nucleotides read TGCGCCAGCAGCCAAGAAATTCTCAGGGGAAGGGCAGGGCCGGAAGCTTTCTTT. This codes for CASSQEILRGRAGPEAFF.

In its sample, this clonotype was seen many times. CDR3 bases: TGCGCCAGCAGTGAGTCGGAGCGGTCCGGCTACGAGCAGTACTTC. It yields the protein CASSESERSGYEQYF. The rearrangement links TRBV10-2 to TRBJ2-7, with D tentatively TRBD2 (5 bases). Trimming removed 0 bases at V and 3 bases at J, with 12 bases between. This CDR3 comprises 15 residues. Germline V gene sequence: CDR1 WSHSY, CDR2 SAAADI.

This clonotype was picked up many times. V and J are TRBV6-1 and TRBJ2-2, with no clear D. The CDR3 is 14 residues long. Trimming removed 4 bases from V and 6 bases from J, with 12 bases in between. Germline-derived CDR1 and CDR2 are MNHNS and SASEGT. CDR3 amino acids: CASSVTHNPGELFF. CDR3 DNA: TGTGCCAGCAGTGTGACCCACAATCCCGGGGAGCTGTTTTTT.

As regards this clonotype: This may be a read error, as it is one base from a much larger clone. Without the conserved terminal phenylalanine or tryptophan, this CDR3 likely stems from a read error. The rearrangement joins TRBV6-1 to TRBJ2-1; 10 positions agree with TRBD2. The length of the CDR3 is 17 residues. J was trimmed by 3 bases and V by 6 bases; bases with no gene match: 11. CDR1 and CDR2 from the germline V gene are MNHNS and SASEGT. CDR3 nucleotides: TGTGCCAGCAGGAAAAGGGTAGCGGGGGGACACTACAATGAGCAGTTCCTC. Translating gives CASRKRVAGGHYNEQFL.

CDR3 sequence reads: CASGGSTDTQYF. The CDR3 DNA reads TGTGCCTCGGGGGGATCCACAGATACGCAGTATTTT. This rearrangement joins TRBV10-3 to TRBJ2-3, with TRBD2 matching over 7 bases. Germline CDR1 reads ENHRY; CDR2 reads SYGVKD. CDR3 length equals 12 residues. Trimming took 11 bases from V and 2 from J; bases not matched to a gene: 4.

Ten or more counts support this clonotype. The chain links TRBV12-3 or TRBV12-4 to TRBJ2-3; 14 nucleotides align to TRBD2. CDR3 length equals 15 residues. V gave up 4 bases and J gave up 7 bases; unmatched junction bases: 4. CDR3 residues: CASSSGTSGGNTQYF. DNA of the CDR3: TGTGCCAGCAGTTCCGGGACTAGCGGGGGTAATACGCAGTATTTT.

The rearrangement links TRBV4-3 to TRBJ1-1; D remains unclear. In germline, CDR1 is LGHNA, CDR2 YSLEER. V was shortened by 1 base and J by 0 bases, with 6 bases between the two germline ends. CDR3 size: 14 residues. CDR3 sequence: CASSQGAMNTEAFF. In nucleotides, the CDR3 is TGCGCCAGCAGCCAAGGGGCCATGAACACTGAAGCTTTCTTT.

In its sample, this clonotype was seen many times. V is TRBV20-1 and J is TRBJ1-1; TRBD1 might be the D (6 bases). The V and J ends lost 5 bases and 0 bases respectively, with 19 bases between them. Germline CDR1 is DFQATT and CDR2 is SNEGSKA (reference sequence). This CDR3 has 16 residues. For the CDR3, the DNA is TGCAGTGCTTGCTCTGACTGGGGGGCAGTGAACACTGAAGCTTTCTTT. It specifies CSACSDWGAVNTEAFF.

This clonotype appeared many times. The gene calls are TRBV7-9 and TRBJ2-7; the match to TRBD2 covers 9 bases. The length of the CDR3 is 16 residues. J gave up 5 bases and V 1 base, and 9 bases lay outside the gene matches. Germline values: CDR1 SEHNR, CDR2 FQNEAQ (reference sequence). CDR3 amino acids: CASSLGGGRAADEQYF. CDR3 in DNA: TGTGCCAGCAGCTTAGGGGGCGGGAGGGCCGCGGACGAGCAGTACTTC. Complete variable domain (other parts from reference TRBV7-9 and TRBJ2-7): DTGVSQNPRHKITKRGQNVTFRCDPISEHNRLYWYRQTLGQGPEFLTYFQNEAQLEKSRLLSDRFSAERPKGSFSTLEIQRTEQGDSAMYLCASSLGGGRAADEQYFGPGTRLTVT.

This clonotype appeared many times. The chain is built from TRBV28 and TRBJ2-1, with 9 bases that match TRBD2. Per germline, CDR1 MDHEN and CDR2 SYDVKM. The CDR3 loop spans 15 amino acids. V was pared by 6 bases and J by 9 bases, with 12 bases of the junction left unmatched. Here the CDR3 reads CASSSSLRGGLEQFF. CDR3 bases: TGTGCCAGCAGCTCCTCATTGCGGGGGGGCCTTGAGCAGTTCTTC.

V is TRBV5-1 and J is TRBJ1-2, with a weak D call TRBD1 (6 bases). The CDR3 loop spans 17 amino acids. Germline V gene data show CDR1 as SGHRS and CDR2 as YFSETQ. The V and J ends lost 4 bases and 4 bases respectively, with 23 bases between them. The CDR3 spells CASSPGGRGRRSYGYTF. The CDR3 DNA reads TGCGCCAGCAGCCCCGGGGGAAGGGGGAGAAGGAGCTATGGCTACACCTTC.

This clonotype has more than one count but fewer than ten. This clone may be a read error of a much larger clone one base away. This chain uses TRBV25-1 with TRBJ2-7; D unresolved. Germline assignment: CDR1 MGHDK and CDR2 SYGVNS. With 3 bases removed from V and 3 bases from J, the gap between germline ends came to 6 bases. The CDR3 length is 12 residues. CDR3 amino acids: CASSDDGYEQYF. DNA of the CDR3: TGTGCCAGCAGTGATGACGGCTACGAGCAGTACTTC.

This clonotype was picked up one time. The V gene is TRBV10-3, the J gene TRBJ1-2, with a tentative D call TRBD1 (6 bases). V dropped 8 bases and J dropped 3 bases, with 19 bases sitting between them. This CDR3 region has 15 residues. The germline gives CDR1 ENHRY, CDR2 SYGVKD. CDR3 in DNA: TGTGCCATCCATCAAATTGGGGGGCTGGACTATGGCTACACCTTC. It is translated as CAIHQIGGLDYGYTF.

V gene TRBV19 combines with J gene TRBJ2-1; TRBD2 is a possible D gene (6 bases). This CDR3 spans 14 amino acids. Germline V gene data show CDR1 as LNHDA and CDR2 as SQIVND (reference sequence). Trimming cost V 7 bases and J 4 bases, with 14 bases left between them. The CDR3 bases are TGTGCCAGTACCCGAGCGGGCGAATACAATGAGCAGTTCTTC. It codes for CASTRAGEYNEQFF.

Ten or more counts support this clonotype. J is TRBJ2-2 and V is TRBV6-1; D might be TRBD2 (5 bases). The germline V and J ends were trimmed by 7 bases and 3 bases, with 12 bases remaining between them. This CDR3 region has 14 residues. The V gene's germline CDR1 is MNHNS and CDR2 SASEGT. DNA of the CDR3: TGTGCCAGCAAATTCCGGGAAGACACCGGGGAGCTGTTTTTT. It yields the protein CASKFREDTGELFF.

The sample holds many counts of this clonotype. The V and J genes are TRBV5-4 and TRBJ2-3; D possibly uses TRBD1 or TRBD2 (5 bases each). This CDR3 is 13 amino acids long. Germline lookup yields CDR1 SGHNT and CDR2 YYREEE (reference sequence). V was cut by 3 bases and J by 5 bases, with 10 bases left in between. CDR3 nucleotides: TGTGCCAGCAGCTGGGGGATGGGAGATACGCAGTATTTT. Translating it yields CASSWGMGDTQYF. The full variable domain, its missing parts supplied by reference TRBV5-4 and TRBJ2-3, is ETGVTQSPTHLIKTRGQQVTLRCSSQSGHNTVSWYQQALGQGPQFIFQYYREEENGRGNFPPRFSGLQFPNYSSELNVNALELDDSALYLCASSWGMGDTQYFGPGTRLTVL.

This clonotype was detected many times. V is TRBV6-2 or TRBV6-3 and J is TRBJ2-3; 8 bases agree with TRBD2. The V gene's germline CDR1 is MNHEY and CDR2 SVGEGT. The J segment lost 7 bases and the V segment lost 8 bases, leaving 8 bases of the junction unmatched. CDR3 length: 13 amino acids. DNA of the CDR3: TGTGCCAGCTCGAGCGGGGGAAGGAATACGCAGTATTTT. It specifies CASSSGGRNTQYF.

The chain has TRBV5-8 and TRBJ1-2; 8 positions agree with TRBD1. This CDR3 is 16 amino acids long. The germline gives CDR1 SGHTS, CDR2 YDEGEE. With V trimmed by 4 bases and J by 4 bases, 12 bases remained unmatched. This chain's CDR3 is CASSPRTGTGLYGYTF. CDR3 nucleotides: TGTGCCAGCAGCCCAAGAACCGGGACAGGACTCTATGGCTACACCTTC. The full variable domain, rest sourced from reference TRBV5-8 and TRBJ1-2, is EAGVTQSPTHLIKTRGQQATLRCSPISGHTSVYWYQQALGLGLQFLLWYDEGEERNRGNFPPRFSGRQFPNYSSELNVNALELEDSALYLCASSPRTGTGLYGYTFGSGTRLTVV.

CDR3 in DNA: TGCGCCAGCAGCCAAGTTGGTTTCGGAGGGATCACTGAAGCTTTCTTT. Residues: CASSQVGFGGITEAFF. V usage is TRBV4-3 and J usage is TRBJ1-1; D is ambiguous. The CDR3 has 16 residues. Trimming took off 1 base at V and 4 bases at J, with 16 bases between the two ends. The V gene's germline CDR1 is LGHNA and CDR2 YSLEER.

Ten or more counts support this clonotype. The V gene is TRBV10-3, the J gene TRBJ1-1; 7 positions agree with TRBD1. With 6 bases clipped from V and 0 bases from J, the junction kept 13 bases outside the gene matches. The CDR3 runs to 17 residues. Germline loops: CDR1 ENHRY, CDR2 SYGVKD. CDR3 in amino acids: CAIRKTGTVLMNTEAFF. CDR3 sequence (DNA): TGTGCCATCAGGAAAACCGGGACAGTTCTTATGAACACTGAAGCTTTCTTT.

This clonotype was observed many times. V gene TRBV4-1 combines with J gene TRBJ2-1, with TRBD2 matching 10 bases. The V gene end was trimmed by 1 base and the J gene end by 9 bases; junction bases not matched to a gene: 12. Germline V gene data show CDR1 as MGHRA and CDR2 as YSYEKL. This CDR3 comprises 17 residues. The DNA for the CDR3 is TGCGCCAGCAGCCAAGCGGGAGCGGGAGGGAGGCCGCCTGAGCAGTTCTTC. It yields the protein CASSQAGAGGRPPEQFF.

This clonotype was detected many times. The chain joins TRBV19 to TRBJ1-1; perhaps TRBD1 as D (6 bases). Germline CDR1 reads LNHDA; CDR2 reads SQIVND (reference sequence). Deletions cut 5 bases from V and 1 base from J, with 17 bases between. The CDR3 runs 16 residues. The CDR3 bases are TGTGCCAGTAGTTGGGGGCAGGGCACAAGGAACACTGAAGCTTTCTTT. It specifies CASSWGQGTRNTEAFF.

This clonotype appeared many times. This rearrangement joins TRBV12-3 or TRBV12-4 to TRBJ2-7; TRBD1 is a possible D gene (5 bases). This CDR3 is built from 12 residues. V was shortened by 4 bases and J by 7 bases, with 11 bases between the two germline ends. The CDR3 here is CASSSYRTEQYF. The CDR3 region has the DNA TGTGCCAGCAGTTCCTACAGGACAGAGCAGTACTTC.